This is a list of T cell receptor beta chains from one sample in a study of T-cell reconstitution after alpha-beta-depleted transplantation in children. TCRdb itself ran the PCR reads through MiXCR, one entry per CDR3 protein. The table has roughly 350,000 distinct CDR3 sequences, around 15% seen once. Sequenced here: PBMCs, mostly from graft donor cells, sampled 360 days after TCRalphabeta/CD19-depleted stem cell transplant. The receptors originated from a male patient between 2 and 15 years old who had a stem cell transplant for acute lymphoblastic leukemia, so the T cells may come from the graft donor. The CDR3 runs from the conserved cysteine through the conserved F or W. Each record gives: V gene, J gene, D gene, clone size, CDR3 protein, CDR3 DNA. D genes are given only for firm matches. Clone size is stated in some rows and not others, as once, few, many or a class when expanded.

TRBV28	TRBJ2-3	.	.	CASSDAGRDTQYF	TGTGCCAGCAGTGATGCGGGTCGAGATACGCAGTATTTT
TRBV28	TRBJ2-1	.	.	CASSLLGNVQFF	TGTGCCAGCAGTTTATTAGGCAATGTGCAGTTCTTC
TRBV27	TRBJ2-1	TRBD1	few	CASSSRTGPNEQFF	TGTGCCAGCAGTTCGAGGACAGGGCCCAATGAGCAGTTCTTC
TRBV6-1	TRBJ1-2	TRBD1	.	CASRTVGQGDGGYTF	TGTGCCAGCAGGACCGTCGGACAGGGCGACGGGGGCTACACCTTC
TRBV12-3/TRBV12-4	TRBJ1-1	.	few	CASSIGMNTEAFF	TGTGCCAGCAGCATCGGAATGAACACTGAAGCTTTCTTT
TRBV20-1	TRBJ2-3	.	.	CSARDLVRRQGTGTQYF	TGCAGTGCTAGAGATCTGGTGAGGAGGCAGGGGACTGGTACGCAGTATTTT
TRBV28	TRBJ2-1	TRBD1	.	CASSFPRQGHNEQFF	TGTGCCAGCAGTTTCCCGAGACAGGGGCACAATGAGCAGTTCTTC
TRBV4-2	TRBJ1-6	TRBD1	few	CASSQVPGQVNSPLHF	TGTGCCAGCAGCCAAGTACCGGGACAGGTCAATTCACCCCTCCACTTT
TRBV30	TRBJ1-5	.	few	CAWSVDSNQPQHF	TGTGCCTGGAGTGTTGATAGCAATCAGCCCCAGCATTTT
TRBV4-2	TRBJ2-3	.	few	CASSQEGADPTDTQYF	TGTGCCAGCAGCCAAGAAGGAGCGGACCCCACCGATACGCAGTATTTT
TRBV20-1	TRBJ2-7	.	.	CSAGLRAAYEQYF	TGCAGCGCTGGACTTCGAGCGGCATACGAGCAGTACTTC
TRBV6-4	TRBJ1-3	.	.	CASSDRRTELGNTIYF	TGTGCCAGCAGTGACCGTCGGACGGAGCTTGGAAACACCATATATTTT
TRBV7-9	TRBJ2-3	.	.	CASSLEGSSTDTQYF	TGTGCCAGCAGCTTAGAGGGGTCGAGCACAGATACGCAGTATTTT
TRBV20-1	TRBJ2-3	TRBD2	many	CSAPGLTDTDTQYF	TGCAGTGCGCCGGGACTAACGGATACAGATACGCAGTATTTT
TRBV29-1	TRBJ2-7	TRBD2	many	CSVEDPMTSGNYEQYF	TGCAGCGTTGAAGATCCTATGACTAGCGGGAATTACGAGCAGTACTTC
TRBV27	TRBJ2-2	.	.	CASSPRGGVGHTGELFF	TGTGCCAGCAGTCCCAGGGGTGGGGTGGGGCACACCGGGGAGCTGTTTTTT
TRBV6-5	TRBJ1-2	.	.	CASSYSTMATTGYTF	TGTGCCAGCAGTTACTCCACGATGGCCACTACTGGCTACACCTTC
TRBV4-1	TRBJ1-2	.	.	CASSQDPRQGGYTF	TGCGCCAGCAGCCAAGACCCCCGCCAGGGCGGCTACACCTTC
TRBV10-3	TRBJ2-2	TRBD1	.	CAISESGQGGSGELFF	TGTGCCATCAGTGAGTCTGGACAGGGCGGTTCCGGGGAGCTGTTTTTT
TRBV29-1	TRBJ2-1	.	few	CSVARLGGKDWGNNEQFF	TGCAGCGTTGCCCGCCTTGGCGGGAAGGATTGGGGGAACAATGAGCAGTTCTTC
TRBV7-9	TRBJ2-7	TRBD2	.	CASSPTPSGSRNEQYF	TGTGCCAGCAGCCCCACTCCTAGCGGGAGTAGAAACGAGCAGTACTTC
TRBV20-1	TRBJ2-3	TRBD2	many	CSARDGRAFSDTQYF	TGCAGTGCACGAGACGGGAGGGCCTTTTCGGATACGCAGTATTTT